This T cell receptor (beta chain) was obtained from a study of T-cell memory formation after mild COVID-19. Overall study context: The TCR clusters were mostly specific to one donor. The study's findings and limits: Some clones that responded turned up in pre-infection memory, which suggests that cross-reactive memory joined in.

TCRdb independently ran MiXCR on the 5' RACE reads; one entry per CDR3 protein. The data contain 550,000 to 600,000 distinct CDR3 sequences, 15% to 20% of them singletons. Comments on this clonotype: Its antigen remains unidentified.

The material sequenced was PBMCs or a T cell subset sorted from them (not recorded which). This receptor was obtained from an adult woman who had mild COVID-19 (a few samples of this study predate the infection). Cell type and time point are not known.

The CDR3, as DNA: TGTGCCAGCAGTCCCAGGGACAGGATAACCTACGAGCAGTACTTC. Residues: CASSPRDRITYEQYF. The chain joins TRBV27 to TRBJ2-7; 8 bases line up with TRBD1. CDR1 and CDR2 from the germline V gene are MNHEY and SMNVEV (reference sequence). The CDR3 runs to 15 residues. The trim removed 5 bases at V and 2 bases at J, leaving 8 bases unmatched.